The 21 T cell receptor beta chains presented below share a single source sample, sequenced in a study of blood T cell repertoires in COVID-19. Profiled with immunoSEQ multiplex PCR; TCRdb holds only in-frame clones, not every one. The repertoire holds 65,000 to 85,000 clones, with roughly 90% as singletons. The sequencing input was peripheral blood. These receptors all come from a human donor in a cohort sampled during active COVID-19.

J is TRBJ1-6 and V is TRBV18; a weak D match, TRBD1 (5 bases). CDR1 and CDR2 from the germline V gene are KGHSH and LQKENI. The CDR3 length is 15 residues. V shed 5 bases and J shed 7 bases, with 15 bases lying between them. CDR3 coding DNA: TGTGCCAGCTCAGAGCAGGGACTTTGGAATTCACCCCTCCACTTT. Its translation: CASSEQGLWNSPLHF. The entire variable domain, with the rest obtained from reference TRBV18 and TRBJ1-6, is as follows: NAGVMQNPRHLVRRRGQEARLRCSPMKGHSHVYWYRQLPEEGLKFMVYLQKENIIDESGMPKERFSAEFPKEGPSILRIQQVVRGDSAAYFCASSEQGLWNSPLHFGNGTRLTVT.

This sequence joins TRBV5-1 and TRBJ1-4; TRBD1 aligns across 12 bases. V was clipped by 0 bases and J by 3 bases; unmatched bases: 6. This CDR3 comprises 18 residues. The germline V gene has CDR1 SGHRS and CDR2 YFSETQ. The CDR3 bases are TGCGCCAGCAGCTTGGCCGGGACAGGGGGCGCGTCTAATGAAAAACTGTTTTTT. Protein: CASSLAGTGGASNEKLFF.

The chain carries TRBV27 and TRBJ1-2; 8 positions agree with TRBD1. CDR3 length: 16 residues. Germline V gene data show CDR1 as MNHEY and CDR2 as SMNVEV (reference sequence). V lost 5 bases to trimming and J lost 5 bases; unmatched junction nucleotides: 13. CDR3 sequence reads: CASSAGQGPPAYGYTF. CDR3 nucleotides: TGTGCCAGCAGTGCCGGACAGGGTCCGCCGGCTTATGGCTACACCTTC.

The chain employs TRBV11-3 and TRBJ2-1; 8 bases agree with TRBD1. V was pared by 5 bases and J by 7 bases, with 16 bases of the junction left unmatched. The CDR3 loop spans 17 amino acids. Germline V gene lookup returns CDR1 SGHNT and CDR2 YENEEA. This CDR3 reads CASSPVSTGVSANEQFF. Here the CDR3 DNA reads TGTGCCAGCAGCCCAGTTTCGACAGGGGTTTCGGCAAATGAGCAGTTCTTC.

V usage is TRBV20-1 and J usage is TRBJ1-2; 8 bases line up with TRBD1. Looked up from germline, CDR1 is DFQATT and CDR2 is SNEGSKA (reference sequence). This CDR3 has 14 amino acids. The trim removed 3 bases at V and 4 bases at J, leaving 7 bases unmatched. The CDR3 loop reads CSASRGQGGYGYTF. The DNA for the CDR3 is TGCAGTGCTAGTAGAGGACAGGGCGGCTATGGCTACACCTTC.

The chain combines TRBV12-3 or TRBV12-4 with TRBJ1-1; no clear D gene. Trimming shortened V by 3 bases and J by 4 bases, and 9 bases separated the two germline ends. This CDR3 contains 13 residues. CDR3 DNA sequence: TGTGCCAGCAGTTTCTCGGTCGTCACTGAAGCTTTCTTT. Amino acid sequence: CASSFSVVTEAFF.

The chain couples TRBV19 to TRBJ1-4, with D possibly TRBD1 on 6 matching bases. The V gene's germline CDR1 is LNHDA and CDR2 SQIVND (reference sequence). Trimming stripped 6 bases from V and 0 bases from J, with 17 bases between. This CDR3 is built from 17 residues. The CDR3 DNA sequence: TGTGCCAGTAGAGAGGGGGGGACGATTGCAACTAATGAAAAACTGTTTTTT. It translates to CASREGGTIATNEKLFF.

The rearrangement uses TRBV6-2 or TRBV6-3 and TRBJ1-4, with 7 bases that match TRBD1. The germline V gene encodes CDR1 MNHEY and CDR2 SVGEGT. The J segment lost 1 base and the V segment lost 6 bases, leaving 2 bases of the junction unmatched. The CDR3 consists of 14 residues. Here the CDR3 reads CASSPGGTNEKLFF. The CDR3 nucleotides read TGTGCCAGCAGCCCAGGGGGAACTAATGAAAAACTGTTTTTT.

J is TRBJ2-7 and V is TRBV9; 10 bases match TRBD1. CDR3 length: 15 residues. Losses at the gene ends were 4 bases for V and 7 bases for J; bases not matched to a gene: 11. The germline V gene encodes CDR1 SGDLS and CDR2 YYNGEE. CDR3 bases: TGTGCCAGCAGCTTGGGGACAGGGGTAAGGTGGGAGCAGTACTTC. Protein: CASSLGTGVRWEQYF.

This clone has just a few counts. The chain combines TRBV4-1 with TRBJ2-2; D gene uncertain. V was trimmed by 0 bases and J by 0 bases, leaving 8 bases between them. Germline CDR1 reads MGHRA; CDR2 reads YSYEKL. This CDR3 region has 16 residues. For the CDR3, the DNA is TGCGCCAGCAGCCAAGATCCCTTCCCGAACACCGGGGAGCTGTTTTTT. Protein: CASSQDPFPNTGELFF.

The chain links TRBV3-1 (or the pseudogene TRBV3-2) to TRBJ1-3, with a possible D match to TRBD1 (5 bases). Trimming pared 0 bases from V and 4 bases from J, leaving 10 bases between. Germline assignment: CDR1 LGHDT and CDR2 YNNKEL (reference sequence). The CDR3 is made up of 15 amino acids. CDR3 nucleotide sequence: TGTGCCAGCAGCCAAGATCGGGGGTCCGGAAACACCATATATTTT. It codes for CASSQDRGSGNTIYF.

The rearrangement uses TRBV15 and TRBJ2-4; TRBD2 agrees at 8 bases. The J segment lost 10 bases and the V segment lost 6 bases, leaving 8 bases of the junction unmatched. The CDR3 length is 13 residues. Germline CDR1 LNHNV, CDR2 YYDKDF (reference sequence). The CDR3 DNA is TGTGCCACCAGGCCGACTAGCGCGTCAATTCAGTACTTC. Its translation is CATRPTSASIQYF. The full variable domain, completed using reference TRBV15 and TRBJ2-4, is DAMVIQNPRYQVTQFGKPVTLSCSQTLNHNVMYWYQQKSSQAPKLLFHYYDKDFNNEADTPDNFQSRRPNTSFCFLDIRSPGLGDTAMYLCATRPTSASIQYFGAGTRLSVL.

The chain recombines TRBV9 with TRBJ1-1, with a weak D call TRBD1 (5 bases). V was trimmed by 0 bases and J by 4 bases, leaving 10 bases between them. The length of the CDR3 is 14 residues. Germline CDR1 SGDLS, CDR2 YYNGEE. The CDR3 nucleotides are TGTGCCAGCAGCGTAGGGAGGGGTCCCACTGAAGCTTTCTTT. This translates into CASSVGRGPTEAFF. Based on the CDR3 plus reference TRBV9 and TRBJ1-1, the full variable domain is DSGVTQTPKHLITATGQRVTLRCSPRSGDLSVYWYQQSLDQGLQFLIQYYNGEERAKGNILERFSAQQFPDLHSELNLSSLELGDSALYFCASSVGRGPTEAFFGQGTRLTVV.

This clone has only a few counts. V gene TRBV5-8 combines with J gene TRBJ2-3; no reliable D call. CDR3 size: 14 residues. With 0 bases removed from V and 2 bases from J, the gap between germline ends came to 7 bases. Germline values: CDR1 SGHTS, CDR2 YDEGEE. The CDR3 DNA reads as TGTGCCAGCAGCTTGGGTAGTCCCACAGATACGCAGTATTTT. Protein sequence: CASSLGSPTDTQYF.

The chain couples TRBV5-6 to TRBJ2-5, with 10 positions matching TRBD2. The CDR3 is 16 residues long. After removal of 2 bases from V and 5 bases from J, the junction contained 9 bases not matched to a gene. Germline CDR1 and CDR2: SGHDT and YYEEEE. The CDR3 protein is CASSFVKRGGRETQYF. The DNA for the CDR3 is TGTGCCAGCAGCTTCGTTAAGCGGGGGGGCCGCGAGACCCAGTACTTC. Combining the CDR3 with reference TRBV5-6 and TRBJ2-5 gives the whole variable domain DAGVTQSPTHLIKTRGQQVTLRCSPKSGHDTVSWYQQALGQGPQFIFQYYEEEERQRGNFPDRFSGHQFPNYSSELNVNALLLGDSALYLCASSFVKRGGRETQYFGPGTRLLVL.

V usage is TRBV5-1 and J usage is TRBJ2-7; 8 bases agree with TRBD2. The CDR3 has 15 amino acids. Per germline, CDR1 SGHRS and CDR2 YFSETQ. V lost 4 bases and J lost 2; bases outside the gene matches: 8. The CDR3 region has the DNA TGCGCCAGCAGCGCCGGGAGGGTCTTCCCCTACGAGCAGTACTTC. Protein sequence: CASSAGRVFPYEQYF.

The rearrangement joins TRBV6-6 to TRBJ2-7; D perhaps matches TRBD1 (5 bases). V was shortened by 2 bases and J by 3 bases, with 11 bases between the two germline ends. Looked up from germline, CDR1 is MNHNY and CDR2 is SVGAGI (reference sequence). The CDR3 contains 14 residues. DNA for the CDR3: TGTGCCAGCAGTTACCCGACAGAAAACTACGAGCAGTACTTC. This encodes CASSYPTENYEQYF.

The rearrangement uses TRBV6-5 and TRBJ1-2, with D possibly TRBD1 on 6 matching bases. The CDR3 has 15 residues. Deletions cut 3 bases from V and 2 bases from J, with 13 bases between. Germline CDR1 is MNHEY and CDR2 is SVGAGI. The CDR3 loop is CASSYADSWNYGYTF. In nucleotides, the CDR3 is TGTGCCAGCAGTTATGCGGACAGTTGGAACTATGGCTACACCTTC.

The chain is built from TRBV9 and TRBJ2-5, with TRBD1 identical over 11 bases. CDR1 and CDR2 from the germline V gene are SGDLS and YYNGEE. Unmatched junction bases numbered 9, after V lost 4 bases and J lost 4 bases. The CDR3 loop spans 16 amino acids. The CDR3 loop is CASSSNRDRGIETQYF. CDR3 in DNA: TGTGCCAGCAGCTCAAACCGGGACAGGGGGATAGAGACCCAGTACTTC.

V usage is TRBV9 and J usage is TRBJ2-7, with 9 nucleotides matching TRBD2. Trimming removed 3 bases from V and 0 bases from J; junction bases left unmatched: 4. Per the germline V gene, CDR1 is SGDLS and CDR2 is YYNGEE. This CDR3 is 15 amino acids long. CDR3 nucleotide sequence: TGTGCCAGCAGCGCGACTAGCGGTAGCTCCTACGAGCAGTACTTC. This sequence encodes CASSATSGSSYEQYF.

The chain is built from TRBV11-1 and TRBJ2-2, with no clear D. The germline gives CDR1 SGHAT, CDR2 FQDESV (reference sequence). This CDR3 contains 13 residues. The ends were cut back, 7 bases at V and 4 bases at J, with 10 bases in the middle. The CDR3 sequence is CASTGLTTGELFF. The CDR3 nucleotides read TGTGCCAGCACCGGTCTCACCACCGGGGAGCTGTTTTTT.